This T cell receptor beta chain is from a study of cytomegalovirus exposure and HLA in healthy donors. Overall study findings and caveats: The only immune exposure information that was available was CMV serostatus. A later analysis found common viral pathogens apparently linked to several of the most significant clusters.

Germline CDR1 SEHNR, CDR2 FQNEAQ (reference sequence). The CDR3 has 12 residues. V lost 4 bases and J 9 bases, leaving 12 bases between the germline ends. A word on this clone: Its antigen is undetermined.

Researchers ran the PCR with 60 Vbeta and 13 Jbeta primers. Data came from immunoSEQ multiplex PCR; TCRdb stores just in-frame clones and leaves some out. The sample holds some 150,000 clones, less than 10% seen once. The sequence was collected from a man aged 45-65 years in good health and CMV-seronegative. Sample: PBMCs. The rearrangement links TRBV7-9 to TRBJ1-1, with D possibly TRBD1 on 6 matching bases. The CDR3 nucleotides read TGTGCCAGCAGCTCCCCGACAGGACAAGCTTTCTTT. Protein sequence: CASSSPTGQAFF.